This T cell receptor beta chain was profiled in a study of blood T cell repertoires in COVID-19. Looking at the study overall: Sample material is recorded as cDNA or gDNA derived from T cells, B-cell-depleted T cells, or PBMCs.

Method: immunoSEQ multiplex PCR; TCRdb's copy keeps in-frame clones and lacks some. The sample holds about 240,000 clones, 65% to 90% seen once. Germline V gene data show CDR1 as SGHNT and CDR2 as YYREEE (reference sequence). The CDR3 runs to 12 residues. V was clipped by 6 bases and J by 7 bases, with 13 bases between them. Only a few counts were recorded for this clone. The source of this sequence is a man in his fifties or sixties with COVID-19, enrolled during active disease. The chain has TRBV5-4 and TRBJ1-2; no reliable D call. The sample taken for sequencing was peripheral blood. CDR3 residues: CASKNPGSGYTF. For the CDR3, the DNA is TGTGCCAGCAAAAACCCGGGGTCTGGCTACACCTTC.